This TCR beta chain came from a study of T cells after yellow fever vaccination. General study points: The booster response re-showed most primary clones: 96% CD4, approximately 85% CD8. Abundant clonotypes from the bulk population could get into FACS-sorted repertoires as contaminants. The secondary response peaked faster, at day 5 versus 15, but was weaker.

TCR cDNA, made by 5'RACE template switching, carried an added universal primer site and UMIs. A single record per CDR3 protein comes from TCRdb applying MiXCR to the 5' RACE reads. This sample has hundreds of thousands of distinct CDR3 sequences; around an eighth occur once, and the top ten carry over 12%. The CDR3 runs 15 residues. CDR1 and CDR2 (germline): LNHDA, SQIVND (reference sequence). The V and J ends lost 5 bases and 2 bases respectively, with 15 bases between them. This clonotype has a handful of counts. The antigen is unknown. The genes are TRBV19 and TRBJ2-5; D may be TRBD1 or TRBD2 (5 bases each). The sample in question was PBMCs, obtained on the day of the yellow fever booster vaccination. The origin of this receptor is a young man who received the YFV17D yellow fever vaccine. The CDR3 DNA is TGTGCCAGTAGTGCCTCCGGGACGGAACAAGAGACCCAGTACTTC. Its translation is CASSASGTEQETQYF.